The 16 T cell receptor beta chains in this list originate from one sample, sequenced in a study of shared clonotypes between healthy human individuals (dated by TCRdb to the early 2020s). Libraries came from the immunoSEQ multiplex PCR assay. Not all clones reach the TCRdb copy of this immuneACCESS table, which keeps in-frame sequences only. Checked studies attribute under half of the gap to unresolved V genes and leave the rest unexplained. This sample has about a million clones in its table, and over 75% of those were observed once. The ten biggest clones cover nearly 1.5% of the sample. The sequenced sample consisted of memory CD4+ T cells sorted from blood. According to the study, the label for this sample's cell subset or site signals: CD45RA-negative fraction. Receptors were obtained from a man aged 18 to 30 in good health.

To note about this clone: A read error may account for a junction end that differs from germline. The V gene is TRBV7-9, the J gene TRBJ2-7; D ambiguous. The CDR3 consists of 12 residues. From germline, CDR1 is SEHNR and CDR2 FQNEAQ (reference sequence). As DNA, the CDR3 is TGTGCCAGCAGCTTACAATCCATCGAACTAAATTTC. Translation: CASSLQSIELNF.

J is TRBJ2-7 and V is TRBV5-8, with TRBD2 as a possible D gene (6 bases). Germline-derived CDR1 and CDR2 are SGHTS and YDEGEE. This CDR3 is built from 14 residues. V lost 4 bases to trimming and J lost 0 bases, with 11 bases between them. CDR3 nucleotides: TGTGCCAGCAGCGACCCCGGGAGCTCCTACGAGCAGTACTTC. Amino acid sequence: CASSDPGSSYEQYF.

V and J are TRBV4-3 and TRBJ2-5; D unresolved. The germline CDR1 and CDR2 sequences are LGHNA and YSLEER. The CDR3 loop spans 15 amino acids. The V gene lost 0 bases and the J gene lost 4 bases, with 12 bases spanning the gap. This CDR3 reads CASSQEPGRLETQYF. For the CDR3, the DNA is TGCGCCAGCAGCCAAGAACCGGGCAGACTAGAGACCCAGTACTTC.

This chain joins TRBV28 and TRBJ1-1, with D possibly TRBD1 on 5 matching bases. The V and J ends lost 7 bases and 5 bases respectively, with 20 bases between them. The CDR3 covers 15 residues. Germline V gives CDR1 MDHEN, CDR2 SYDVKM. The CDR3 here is CASTSSLGGGTEAFF. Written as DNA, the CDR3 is TGTGCCAGCACCTCTTCACTTGGCGGGGGGACTGAAGCTTTCTTT.

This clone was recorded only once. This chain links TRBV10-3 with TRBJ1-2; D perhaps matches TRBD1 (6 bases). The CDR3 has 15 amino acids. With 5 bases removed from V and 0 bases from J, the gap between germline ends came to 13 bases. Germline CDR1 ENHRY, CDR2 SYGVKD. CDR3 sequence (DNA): TGTGCCATCAGTTCCCCCGGGACATCTAACTATGGCTACACCTTC. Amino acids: CAISSPGTSNYGYTF.

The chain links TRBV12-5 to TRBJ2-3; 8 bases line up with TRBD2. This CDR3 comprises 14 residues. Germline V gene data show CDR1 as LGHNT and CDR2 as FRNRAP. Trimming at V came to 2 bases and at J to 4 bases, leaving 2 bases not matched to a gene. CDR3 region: CASGLSGGSDTQYF. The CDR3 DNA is TGTGCTAGTGGTTTGAGCGGGGGCTCAGATACGCAGTATTTT.

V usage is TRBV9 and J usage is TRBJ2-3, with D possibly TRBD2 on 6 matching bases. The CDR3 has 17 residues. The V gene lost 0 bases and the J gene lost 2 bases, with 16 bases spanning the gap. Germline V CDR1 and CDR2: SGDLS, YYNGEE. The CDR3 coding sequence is TGTGCCAGCAGCGTAGGGTGGCGGGGACTTAACACAGATACGCAGTATTTT. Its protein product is CASSVGWRGLNTDTQYF.

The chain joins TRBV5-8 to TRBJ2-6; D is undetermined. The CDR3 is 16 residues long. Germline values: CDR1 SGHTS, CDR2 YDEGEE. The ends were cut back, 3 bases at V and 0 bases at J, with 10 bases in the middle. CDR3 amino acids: CASSSSFPSGANVLTF. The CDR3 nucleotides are TGTGCCAGCAGCTCCTCCTTTCCCTCTGGGGCCAACGTCCTGACTTTC.

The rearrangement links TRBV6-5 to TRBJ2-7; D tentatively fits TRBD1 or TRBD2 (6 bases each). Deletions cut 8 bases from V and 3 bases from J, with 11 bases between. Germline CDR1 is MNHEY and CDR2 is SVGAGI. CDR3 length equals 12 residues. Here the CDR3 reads CASRGGSYEQYF. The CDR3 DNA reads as TGTGCCAGCCGAGGGGGGAGCTACGAGCAGTACTTC.

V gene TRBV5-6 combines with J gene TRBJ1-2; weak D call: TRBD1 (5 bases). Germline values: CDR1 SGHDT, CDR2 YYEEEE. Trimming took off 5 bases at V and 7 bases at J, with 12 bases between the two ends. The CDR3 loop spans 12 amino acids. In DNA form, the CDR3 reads TGTGCCAGCAGTTCTCAGGGACCTGGCTACACCTTC. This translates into CASSSQGPGYTF.

The CDR3 DNA is TGTGCCAGCAGCTTGGGACAGGGAGTCGGCGGCTACACCTTC. This sequence encodes CASSLGQGVGGYTF. The V gene is TRBV11-2, the J gene TRBJ1-2; 9 bases line up with TRBD1. From germline, CDR1 is SGHAT and CDR2 FQNNGV. The ends lost 3 bases at V and 8 bases at J; junction bases unmatched: 7. The CDR3 sequence is 14 residues long.

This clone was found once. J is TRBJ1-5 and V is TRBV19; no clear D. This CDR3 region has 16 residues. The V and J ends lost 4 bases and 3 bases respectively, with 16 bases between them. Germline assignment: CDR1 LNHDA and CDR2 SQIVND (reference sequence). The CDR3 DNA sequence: TGTGCCAGTAGTACAATAAGTCCGAGCTCCAATCAGCCCCAGCATTTT. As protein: CASSTISPSSNQPQHF.

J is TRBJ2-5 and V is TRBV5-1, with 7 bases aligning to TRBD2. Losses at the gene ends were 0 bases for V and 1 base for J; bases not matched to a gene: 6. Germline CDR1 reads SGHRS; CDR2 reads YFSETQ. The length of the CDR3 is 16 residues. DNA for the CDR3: TGCGCCAGCAGCTTGGGTCCAGCGGGGAGCCAAGAGACCCAGTACTTC. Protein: CASSLGPAGSQETQYF.

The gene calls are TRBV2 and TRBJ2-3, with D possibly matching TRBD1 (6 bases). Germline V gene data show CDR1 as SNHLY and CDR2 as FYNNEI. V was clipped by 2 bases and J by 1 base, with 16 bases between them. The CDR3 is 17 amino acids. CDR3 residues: CASSEIPQGSGTDTQYF. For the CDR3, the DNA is TGTGCCAGCAGTGAAATCCCCCAGGGGTCGGGCACAGATACGCAGTATTTT.

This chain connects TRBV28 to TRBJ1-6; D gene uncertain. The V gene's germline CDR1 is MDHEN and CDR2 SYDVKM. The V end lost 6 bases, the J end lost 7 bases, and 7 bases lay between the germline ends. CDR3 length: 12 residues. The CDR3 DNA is TGTGCCAGCAGAACCCAGAATTCACCCCTCCACTTT. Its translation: CASRTQNSPLHF.

CDR3 region: CASSLGDPRTDTQYF. CDR3 nucleotide sequence: TGCGCCAGCAGCTTGGGGGACCCCCGCACAGATACGCAGTATTTT. The V call is TRBV5-1, the J call TRBJ2-3; D possibly uses TRBD1 or TRBD2 (5 bases each). CDR1 and CDR2 from the germline V gene are SGHRS and YFSETQ. The CDR3 covers 15 residues. V was pared by 0 bases and J by 1 base, with 9 bases between. The complete variable domain, with remaining parts taken from reference TRBV5-1 and TRBJ2-3, reads KAGVTQTPRYLIKTRGQQVTLSCSPISGHRSVSWYQQTPGQGLQFLFEYFSETQRNKGNFPGRFSGRQFSNSRSEMNVSTLELGDSALYLCASSLGDPRTDTQYFGPGTRLTVL.